This TCR beta chain came from a study of cytomegalovirus exposure and HLA in healthy donors. On this clone itself: Its cognate antigen is unknown.

Notes on the study in general: One cluster of highly shared sequence variants probably arose as a sequencing artifact. Some V segments, TRBV6-2 and TRBV6-3 among them, were indistinguishable and were therefore excluded. HLA allele associations emerged for roughly 16,000 TCR beta sequences in a later analysis, at 0.05 false discovery rate.

The CDR3 length is 15 residues. The germline V gene encodes CDR1 LNHDA and CDR2 SQIVND (reference sequence). Unmatched junction bases numbered 11, after V lost 5 bases and J lost 4 bases. The PCR ran on 60 Vbeta and 13 Jbeta primers. Measured with immunoSEQ multiplex PCR; TCRdb has only the in-frame clones, and not every one. The sample holds about 170,000 clones, approximately 84% seen once. The genes are TRBV19 and TRBJ2-7; 7 nucleotides align to TRBD1. This TCR was sampled from a man aged 18 to 30 in good health and CMV-seropositive. What was sequenced was PBMCs. This CDR3 reads CASSFTQGPYYEQYF. CDR3 DNA sequence: TGTGCCAGTAGTTTTACACAGGGGCCATATTACGAGCAGTACTTC.